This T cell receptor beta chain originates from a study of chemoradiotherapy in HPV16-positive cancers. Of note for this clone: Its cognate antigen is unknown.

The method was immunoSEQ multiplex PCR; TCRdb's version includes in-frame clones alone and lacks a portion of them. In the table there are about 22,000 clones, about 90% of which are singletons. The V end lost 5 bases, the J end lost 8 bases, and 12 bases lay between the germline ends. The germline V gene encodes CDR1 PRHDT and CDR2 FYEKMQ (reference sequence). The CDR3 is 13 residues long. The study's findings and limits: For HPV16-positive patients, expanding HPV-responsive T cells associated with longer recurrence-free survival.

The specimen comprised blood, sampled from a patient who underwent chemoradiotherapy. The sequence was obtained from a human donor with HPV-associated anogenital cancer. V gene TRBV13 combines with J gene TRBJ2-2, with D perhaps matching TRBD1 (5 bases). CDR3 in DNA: TGTGCCAGCAGCGAAGACAGATCAGGGGAGCTGTTTTTT. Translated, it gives CASSEDRSGELFF.